A single sample is the source of the 11 T cell receptor beta chains below, sequenced in a study of blood T cell repertoires in COVID-19. This table comes from immunoSEQ multiplex PCR, and its TCRdb copy is limited to in-frame clones, with some not included. Found here are about 39,000 clones, 79% of them singletons; the top ten hold around 25%. What was sequenced was peripheral blood. The receptors originated from a man between 65 and 85 years old with acute or convalescent COVID-19.

J is TRBJ2-1 and V is TRBV9; D might be TRBD2 (6 bases). The CDR3 runs to 16 residues. Germline V gives CDR1 SGDLS, CDR2 YYNGEE. Trimming stripped 7 bases from V and 3 bases from J, with 20 bases between. CDR3 sequence: CASGPYGEAFYNEQFF. The CDR3 DNA sequence: TGTGCCAGCGGGCCCTATGGGGAGGCCTTCTACAATGAGCAGTTCTTC.

This clone was observed a handful of times. This chain joins TRBV19 and TRBJ1-1; D might be TRBD1 (5 bases). The CDR3 runs to 13 residues. Looked up from germline, CDR1 is LNHDA and CDR2 is SQIVND (reference sequence). Trimming pared 2 bases from V and 4 bases from J, leaving 8 bases between. CDR3 in DNA: TGTGCCAGTAGTATAATCGGGGGCACTGAAGCTTTCTTT. Its translation is CASSIIGGTEAFF.

The table lists this clone with a count of one. J is TRBJ2-1 and V is TRBV13, with D perhaps TRBD2 (5 bases). V gave up 5 bases and J gave up 0 bases, with 11 bases separating them. In germline, CDR1 is PRHDT, CDR2 FYEKMQ (reference sequence). This CDR3 has 15 residues. The CDR3 sequence: CASSPPDFSYNEQFF. For the CDR3, the DNA is TGTGCCAGCAGCCCCCCGGACTTCTCCTACAATGAGCAGTTCTTC.

The chain combines TRBV11-2 with TRBJ2-1, with D tentatively TRBD1 (6 bases). Germline CDR1 and CDR2: SGHAT and FQNNGV. V was trimmed by 3 bases and J by 7 bases, leaving 13 bases between them. The CDR3 spans 14 residues. For the CDR3, the DNA is TGTGCCAGCAGCTTGAACAGGGTAGCAAATGAGCAGTTCTTC. This sequence encodes CASSLNRVANEQFF.

This chain joins TRBV28 and TRBJ1-2, with a possible D match to TRBD1 (5 bases). This CDR3 spans 15 amino acids. Germline V gene data show CDR1 as MDHEN and CDR2 as SYDVKM. V was trimmed by 2 bases and J by 9 bases, leaving 19 bases between them. CDR3 in amino acids: CASSLIASGGQSYTF. DNA for the CDR3: TGTGCCAGCAGTTTAATCGCTTCCGGGGGTCAGAGCTACACCTTC.

The rearrangement links TRBV4-1 to TRBJ1-4; D is undetermined. This CDR3 has 15 residues. V shed 0 bases and J shed 6 bases, with 11 bases lying between them. Germline lookup yields CDR1 MGHRA and CDR2 YSYEKL. The CDR3: CASSQDPDFYEKLFF. CDR3 DNA: TGCGCCAGCAGCCAAGATCCAGACTTCTATGAAAAACTGTTTTTT.

The chain recombines TRBV7-9 with TRBJ2-7; 11 bases fit TRBD2. V lost 0 bases, J lost 3 bases, and 7 bases stayed unmatched. The CDR3 consists of 17 residues. Per the germline V gene, CDR1 is SEHNR and CDR2 is FQNEAQ (reference sequence). CDR3 nucleotide sequence: TGTGCCAGCAGCTTAGCCCCGGGACTAGCGGCCTTCTACGAGCAGTACTTC. Translated, it gives CASSLAPGLAAFYEQYF.

In this sample, this clone turned up once. The chain uses TRBV15 and TRBJ2-1; weak D call: TRBD2 (6 bases). There are 14 residues in the CDR3. The germline gives CDR1 LNHNV, CDR2 YYDKDF (reference sequence). V was clipped by 0 bases and J by 6 bases, with 9 bases between them. The CDR3 here is CATSRDRGFNEQFF. CDR3 DNA: TGTGCCACCAGCAGAGATCGGGGGTTCAATGAGCAGTTCTTC.

This clone was recorded only once. The gene calls are TRBV7-2 and TRBJ2-7; D might be TRBD1 (6 bases). CDR3 length: 16 residues. V was cut by 2 bases and J by 2 bases, with 16 bases left in between. The germline CDR1 and CDR2 sequences are SGHTA and FQGNSA. CDR3 loop: CASSLLGAADTYEQYF. CDR3 sequence (DNA): TGTGCCAGCAGCTTATTGGGGGCAGCGGACACCTACGAGCAGTACTTC.

J is TRBJ1-3 and V is TRBV7-9, with D unresolved. The germline V gene has CDR1 SEHNR and CDR2 FQNEAQ (reference sequence). This CDR3 comprises 16 residues. The V gene lost 7 bases and the J gene lost 0 bases, with 16 bases spanning the gap. The CDR3 nucleotides are TGTGCCAGCAACGCTGGAGGGTCTAGCTCTGGAAACACCATATATTTT. Residues: CASNAGGSSSGNTIYF.

This chain uses TRBV4-2 with TRBJ2-1; 7 bases fit TRBD1. The junction had 9 bases not matched to a gene; V was cut back by 4 bases and J by 12 bases. The germline gives CDR1 LGHNA, CDR2 YNFKEQ. The CDR3 runs to 13 residues. CDR3 loop: CASSRRQGEVQFF. The DNA for the CDR3 is TGTGCCAGCAGCCGCCGACAGGGAGAAGTGCAGTTCTTC.